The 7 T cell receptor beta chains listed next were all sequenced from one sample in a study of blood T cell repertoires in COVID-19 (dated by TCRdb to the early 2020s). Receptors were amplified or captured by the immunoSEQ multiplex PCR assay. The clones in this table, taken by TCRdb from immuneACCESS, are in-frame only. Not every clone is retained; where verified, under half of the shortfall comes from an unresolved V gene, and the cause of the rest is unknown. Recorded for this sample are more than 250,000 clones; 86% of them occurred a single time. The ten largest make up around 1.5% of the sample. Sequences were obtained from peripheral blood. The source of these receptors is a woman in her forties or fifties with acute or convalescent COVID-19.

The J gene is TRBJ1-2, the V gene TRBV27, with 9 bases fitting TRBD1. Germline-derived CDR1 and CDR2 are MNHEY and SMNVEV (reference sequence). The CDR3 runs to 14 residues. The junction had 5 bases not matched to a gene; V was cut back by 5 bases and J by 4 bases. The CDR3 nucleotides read TGTGCCAGCAGTCCGCGGACAGGGGCCTATGGCTACACCTTC. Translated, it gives CASSPRTGAYGYTF.

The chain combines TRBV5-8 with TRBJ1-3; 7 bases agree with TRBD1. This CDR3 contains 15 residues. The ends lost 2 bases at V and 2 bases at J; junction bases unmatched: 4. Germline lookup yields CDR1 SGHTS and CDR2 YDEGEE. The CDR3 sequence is CASSFLTGTGNTIYF. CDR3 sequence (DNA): TGTGCCAGCAGCTTTCTGACAGGGACTGGAAACACCATATATTTT.

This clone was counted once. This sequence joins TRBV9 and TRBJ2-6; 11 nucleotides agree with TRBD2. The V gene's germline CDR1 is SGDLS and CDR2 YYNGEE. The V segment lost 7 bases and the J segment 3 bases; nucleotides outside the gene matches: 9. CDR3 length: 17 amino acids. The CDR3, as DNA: TGTGCCAGCCGCCCATTTCTAGCGGGAGGTGGGGCCAACGTCCTGACTTTC. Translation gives CASRPFLAGGGANVLTF.

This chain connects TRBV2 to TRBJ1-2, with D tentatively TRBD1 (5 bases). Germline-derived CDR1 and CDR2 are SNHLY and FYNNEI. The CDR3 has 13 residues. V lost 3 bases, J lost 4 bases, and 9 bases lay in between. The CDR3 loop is CASSDWGGYGYTF. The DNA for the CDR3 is TGTGCCAGCAGTGATTGGGGGGGCTATGGCTACACCTTC.

The CDR3 coding sequence is TGTGCCAGCTCACCGACAGTAGCTAACTATGGCTACACCTTC. Protein sequence: CASSPTVANYGYTF. The chain recombines TRBV18 with TRBJ1-2, with a possible D match to TRBD1 (5 bases). This CDR3 has 14 amino acids. Germline V gives CDR1 KGHSH, CDR2 LQKENI. V lost 3 bases and J lost 0, with 8 bases in between.

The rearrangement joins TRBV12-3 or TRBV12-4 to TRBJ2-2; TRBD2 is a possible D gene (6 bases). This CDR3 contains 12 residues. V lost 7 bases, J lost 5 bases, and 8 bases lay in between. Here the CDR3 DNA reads TGTGCCAGCACTAGCGAAACCGGGGAGCTGTTTTTT. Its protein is CASTSETGELFF.

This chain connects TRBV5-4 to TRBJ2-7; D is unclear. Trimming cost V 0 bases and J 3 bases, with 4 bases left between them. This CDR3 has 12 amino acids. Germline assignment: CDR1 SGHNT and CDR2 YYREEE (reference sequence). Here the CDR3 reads CASSLDGYEQYF. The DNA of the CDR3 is TGTGCCAGCAGCTTGGACGGCTACGAGCAGTACTTC.